These 14 T cell receptor beta chains share one sample of origin, sequenced in a study of cytomegalovirus exposure and HLA in healthy donors. Vbeta (60) and Jbeta (13) primers were used in the PCR. TCRdb's table, derived via immunoSEQ multiplex PCR, lists solely in-frame clones and lacks some. The repertoire includes some 160,000 clones, 72% of them detected once, and approximately 2% sits in the top ten. The sequenced sample was PBMCs. The source of these receptors is a man in his forties in good health and CMV-seronegative.

V and J are TRBV5-1 and TRBJ2-1, with 7 bases lining up with TRBD1. Germline V gene lookup returns CDR1 SGHRS and CDR2 YFSETQ. The CDR3 consists of 17 residues. Germline trimming cut 3 bases from V and 6 bases from J; bases unmatched to any gene: 15. CDR3 amino acids: CASSSPTGRLSSNEQFF. CDR3 nucleotide sequence: TGCGCCAGCAGCTCTCCGACAGGGCGCCTAAGTTCCAATGAGCAGTTCTTC. Full variable domain (outside the CDR3, taken from reference TRBV5-1 and TRBJ2-1): KAGVTQTPRYLIKTRGQQVTLSCSPISGHRSVSWYQQTPGQGLQFLFEYFSETQRNKGNFPGRFSGRQFSNSRSEMNVSTLELGDSALYLCASSSPTGRLSSNEQFFGPGTRLTVL.

This chain uses TRBV30 with TRBJ1-5, with no clear D. The CDR3 has 13 residues. Trimming took off 0 bases at V and 4 bases at J, with 7 bases between the two ends. Germline V gives CDR1 GTSNPN, CDR2 SVGIG (reference sequence). This chain's CDR3 is CAWSVADNQPQHF. The CDR3 bases are TGTGCCTGGAGTGTAGCTGATAATCAGCCCCAGCATTTT.

V gene TRBV10-2 combines with J gene TRBJ1-3, with 7 bases identical to TRBD1. This CDR3 has 17 residues. The J segment lost 5 bases and the V segment lost 0 bases, leaving 10 bases of the junction unmatched. The germline V gene encodes CDR1 WSHSY and CDR2 SAAADI. The CDR3 bases are TGCGCCAGCAGTGAGTCTTTCCCGACAGGGTCTAGAAACACCATATATTTT. Translating it yields CASSESFPTGSRNTIYF.

The gene calls are TRBV9 and TRBJ2-7; D possibly corresponds to TRBD2 (6 bases). Germline CDR1 SGDLS, CDR2 YYNGEE. Trimming stripped 4 bases from V and 3 bases from J, with 14 bases between. This CDR3 contains 14 residues. DNA of the CDR3: TGTGCCAGCAGCCCCGGGACTTCTAACTACGAGCAGTACTTC. Translated: CASSPGTSNYEQYF.

The chain employs TRBV5-1 and TRBJ2-1, with D unclear. Germline V CDR1 and CDR2: SGHRS, YFSETQ. V lost 1 base and J lost 6, with 8 bases in between. The CDR3 spans 13 residues. The chain's CDR3 is CASSLRVSNEQFF. The CDR3 nucleotides read TGCGCCAGCAGCTTGAGAGTTAGCAATGAGCAGTTCTTC.

The chain has TRBV6-4 and TRBJ2-1, with 8 positions matching TRBD2. Germline CDR1 reads MRHNA; CDR2 reads SNTAGT. The CDR3 has 15 residues. With V trimmed by 3 bases and J by 0 bases, 1 base remained unmatched. CDR3 loop: CASSETSGSYNEQFF. The CDR3 DNA sequence: TGTGCCAGCAGTGAAACTAGCGGCTCCTACAATGAGCAGTTCTTC.

CDR3 sequence: CAWSVQLQGARNGYTF. CDR3 DNA sequence: TGTGCCTGGAGTGTACAACTACAGGGGGCGAGGAATGGCTACACCTTC. The V and J genes are TRBV30 and TRBJ1-2, with TRBD1 identical over 9 bases. Germline V gene lookup returns CDR1 GTSNPN and CDR2 SVGIG (reference sequence). V lost 0 bases to trimming and J lost 6 bases; unmatched junction nucleotides: 11. The CDR3 has 16 residues.

The chain is built from TRBV30 and TRBJ2-1; TRBD1 aligns across 9 bases. The CDR3 loop spans 15 amino acids. Germline CDR1 GTSNPN, CDR2 SVGIG (reference sequence). V shed 2 bases, J shed 6 bases, and the junction held 8 bases outside the gene matches. The CDR3 sequence: CAWSKDRGPLNEQFF. The CDR3 bases are TGTGCCTGGAGTAAGGACAGGGGCCCTCTCAATGAGCAGTTCTTC.

This clone appeared a few times. This chain joins TRBV5-1 and TRBJ1-3; 8 bases are shared with TRBD1. V lost 2 bases, J lost 0 bases, and 4 bases stayed unmatched. The CDR3 has 16 residues. Germline CDR1 reads SGHRS; CDR2 reads YFSETQ. The DNA for the CDR3 is TGCGCCAGCAGCTTAGGACAGGGCTTCTCTGGAAACACCATATATTTT. Translated, it gives CASSLGQGFSGNTIYF.

J is TRBJ1-5 and V is TRBV6-8; D perhaps matches TRBD1 (5 bases). Germline values: CDR1 MNHGY, CDR2 SAAAGT. This CDR3 has 14 residues. The germline V and J ends were trimmed by 11 bases and 7 bases, with 21 bases remaining between them. The CDR3 protein is CAANGLEGAQPQHF. The CDR3 DNA follows: TGTGCCGCCAACGGCTTGGAAGGGGCGCAGCCCCAGCATTTT.

This clone has only a few counts. The chain joins TRBV5-8 to TRBJ2-7; D possibly corresponds to TRBD1 (5 bases). Trimming took off 1 base at V and 7 bases at J, with 15 bases between the two ends. This CDR3 has 14 residues. The germline V gene has CDR1 SGHTS and CDR2 YDEGEE. CDR3 in amino acids: CASSLRQRPGEQYF. Written as DNA, the CDR3 is TGTGCCAGCAGCTTGCGACAGAGACCTGGGGAGCAGTACTTC.

The chain carries TRBV5-1 and TRBJ2-5, with 7 bases aligning to TRBD2. CDR3 length: 14 residues. CDR1 and CDR2 (germline): SGHRS, YFSETQ. V lost 0 bases, J lost 9 bases, and 8 bases stayed unmatched. The CDR3 DNA follows: TGCGCCAGCAGCTTGGAGGGACTATCCCGACCCCAGTACTTC. Translated, it gives CASSLEGLSRPQYF.

Note on this clone: A read error may account for a junction end that differs from germline. V and J are TRBV6-1 and TRBJ1-5; D unresolved. The CDR3 has 15 amino acids. Germline assignment: CDR1 MNHNS and CDR2 SASEGT. The CDR3 DNA reads as TGTGCCAGCAGTACCGAATTCGGTAGCAATCAGCCCCAGAATTTT. It yields the protein CASSTEFGSNQPQNF.

CDR3 in DNA: TGTGCCATCAGTGACTTTAGGAGACAGGCGAACACTGAAGCTTTCTTT. Its protein is CAISDFRRQANTEAFF. J is TRBJ1-1 and V is TRBV10-3; tentatively, D is TRBD1 (6 bases). The CDR3 runs to 16 residues. Between the trimmed V and J ends, which lost 3 bases and 1 base, there was a span of 15 bases. From germline, CDR1 is ENHRY and CDR2 SYGVKD.